Here is one TCR beta chain with its context. In the original workflow: Amplification of reference gene primers was used by the study to estimate nucleated cell counts. Libraries were prepared by immunoSEQ multiplex PCR; TCRdb keeps only in-frame clonotypes and omits some of them. That table supplies the V and J calls and clone size; D and trimming were determined from the DNA. In the table there are roughly 260,000 clones, around 89% of which are singletons. The entry originates in a study of blood T cell repertoires in COVID-19. Overall study: Specimens from acute and convalescent COVID-19 originated in the United States, Italy and Spain. Sources were T cells, B-cell-depleted T cells, or PBMCs; the material itself was cDNA or gDNA.

CDR3 length: 12 amino acids. V lost 6 bases and J lost 5, with 8 bases in between. From germline, CDR1 is SGHAT and CDR2 FQNNGV. This chain links TRBV11-2 with TRBJ1-3; D not certain. This receptor was taken from a middle-aged woman with acute or convalescent COVID-19. Specimen: peripheral blood. The CDR3 here is CASSNWRNTIYF. The DNA for the CDR3 is TGTGCCAGCAGTAATTGGCGAAACACCATATATTTT.